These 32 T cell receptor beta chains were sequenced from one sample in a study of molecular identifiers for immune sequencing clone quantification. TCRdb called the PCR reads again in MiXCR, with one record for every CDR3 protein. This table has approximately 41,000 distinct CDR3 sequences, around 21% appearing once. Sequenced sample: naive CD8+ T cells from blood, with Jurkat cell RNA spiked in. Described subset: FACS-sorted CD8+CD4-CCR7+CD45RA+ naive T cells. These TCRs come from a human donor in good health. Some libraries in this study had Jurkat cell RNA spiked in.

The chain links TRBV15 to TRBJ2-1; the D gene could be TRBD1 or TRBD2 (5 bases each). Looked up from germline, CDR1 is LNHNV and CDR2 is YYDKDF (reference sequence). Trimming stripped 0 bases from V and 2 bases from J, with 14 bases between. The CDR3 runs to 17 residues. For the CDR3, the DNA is TGTGCCACCAGCAGAGATCTCGGGGCAGAGGCCTACAATGAGCAGTTCTTC. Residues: CATSRDLGAEAYNEQFF.

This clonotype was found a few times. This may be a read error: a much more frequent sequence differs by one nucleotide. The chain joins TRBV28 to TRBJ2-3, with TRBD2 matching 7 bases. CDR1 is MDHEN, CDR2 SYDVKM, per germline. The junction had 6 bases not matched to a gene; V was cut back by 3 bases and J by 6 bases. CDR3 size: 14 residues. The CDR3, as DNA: TGTGCCAGCAGTTTGTATGGCGGGAGTGATACGCAGTATTTT. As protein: CASSLYGGSDTQYF.

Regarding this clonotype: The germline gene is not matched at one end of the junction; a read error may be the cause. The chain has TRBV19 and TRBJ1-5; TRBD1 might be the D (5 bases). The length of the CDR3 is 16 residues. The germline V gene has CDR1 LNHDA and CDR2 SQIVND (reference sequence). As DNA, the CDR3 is TGTGCCGGTAGTTGGGGGTTGACGCGCGAAGGGGAGCCCCAGCATTTT. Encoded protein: CAGSWGLTREGEPQHF.

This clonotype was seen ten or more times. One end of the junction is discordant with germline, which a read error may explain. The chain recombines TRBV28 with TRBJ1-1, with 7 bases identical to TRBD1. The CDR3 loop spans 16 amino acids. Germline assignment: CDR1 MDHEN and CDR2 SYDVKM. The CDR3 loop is CASSLDRPYMNTDAFF. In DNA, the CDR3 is TGTGCCAGCAGCCTGGACAGGCCGTACATGAACACTGATGCTTTCTTT.

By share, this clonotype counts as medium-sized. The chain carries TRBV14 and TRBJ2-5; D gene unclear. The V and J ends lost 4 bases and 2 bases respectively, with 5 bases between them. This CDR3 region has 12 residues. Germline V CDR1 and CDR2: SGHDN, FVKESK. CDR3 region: CASSPTQETQYF. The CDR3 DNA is TGTGCCAGCAGCCCGACTCAAGAGACCCAGTACTTC.

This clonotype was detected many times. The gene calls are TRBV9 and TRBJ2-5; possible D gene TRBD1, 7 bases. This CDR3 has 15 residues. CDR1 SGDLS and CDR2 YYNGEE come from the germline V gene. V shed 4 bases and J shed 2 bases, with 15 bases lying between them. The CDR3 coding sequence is TGTGCCAGCAGCCCGGAGGGGGGACAGCAAGAGACCCAGTACTTC. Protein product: CASSPEGGQQETQYF.

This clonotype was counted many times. This chain's CDR3 is CASSQDGFPERGETQYF. CDR3 bases: TGCGCCAGCAGCCAAGATGGGTTTCCTGAGCGGGGGGAGACCCAGTACTTC. The chain joins TRBV4-3 to TRBJ2-5, with 8 bases identical to TRBD2. CDR3 length: 17 amino acids. The germline gives CDR1 LGHNA, CDR2 YSLEER. The J segment lost 5 bases and the V segment lost 0 bases, leaving 11 bases of the junction unmatched.

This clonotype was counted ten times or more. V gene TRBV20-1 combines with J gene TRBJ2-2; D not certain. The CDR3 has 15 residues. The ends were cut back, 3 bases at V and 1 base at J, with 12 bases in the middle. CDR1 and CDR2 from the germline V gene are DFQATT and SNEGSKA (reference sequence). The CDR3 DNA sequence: TGCAGTGCTAGGCCTCGGATAGGGAACACCGGGGAGCTGTTTTTT. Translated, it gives CSARPRIGNTGELFF.

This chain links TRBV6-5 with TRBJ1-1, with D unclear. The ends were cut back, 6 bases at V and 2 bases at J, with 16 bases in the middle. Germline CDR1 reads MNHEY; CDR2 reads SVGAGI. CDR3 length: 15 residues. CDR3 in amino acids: CASSPNPAENTEAFF. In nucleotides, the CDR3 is TGTGCCAGCAGCCCCAACCCCGCGGAAAACACTGAAGCTTTCTTT.

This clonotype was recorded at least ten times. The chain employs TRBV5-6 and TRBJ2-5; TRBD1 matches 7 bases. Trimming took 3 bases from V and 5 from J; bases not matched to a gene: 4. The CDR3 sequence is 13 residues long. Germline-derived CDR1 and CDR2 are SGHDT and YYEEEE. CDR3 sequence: CASSSDREETQYF. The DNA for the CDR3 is TGTGCCAGCAGCTCCGACAGGGAGGAGACCCAGTACTTC.

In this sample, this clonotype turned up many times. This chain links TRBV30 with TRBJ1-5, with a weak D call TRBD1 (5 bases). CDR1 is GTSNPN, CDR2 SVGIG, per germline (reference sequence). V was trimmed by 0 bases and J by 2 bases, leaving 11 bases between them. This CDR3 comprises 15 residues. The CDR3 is CAWSVKGLGNQPQHF. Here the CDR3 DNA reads TGTGCCTGGAGTGTAAAGGGGCTGGGCAATCAGCCCCAGCATTTT.

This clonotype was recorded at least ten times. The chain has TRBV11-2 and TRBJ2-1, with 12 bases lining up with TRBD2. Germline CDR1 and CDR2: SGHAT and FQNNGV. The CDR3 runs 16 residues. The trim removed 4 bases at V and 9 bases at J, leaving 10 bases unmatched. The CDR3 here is CASSSGLAGFWGEQFF. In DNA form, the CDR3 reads TGTGCCAGCAGCTCCGGACTAGCGGGATTTTGGGGTGAGCAGTTCTTC.

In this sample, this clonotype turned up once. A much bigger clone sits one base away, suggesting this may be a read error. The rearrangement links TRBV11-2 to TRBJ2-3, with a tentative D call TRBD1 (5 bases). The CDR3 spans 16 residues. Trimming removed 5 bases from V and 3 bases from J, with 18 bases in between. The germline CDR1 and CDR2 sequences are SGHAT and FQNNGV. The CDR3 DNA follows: TGTGCCAGCAGCCCCCCCTACTGGGGCGAAACAGATACGCAGTATTTT. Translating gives CASSPPYWGETDTQYF.

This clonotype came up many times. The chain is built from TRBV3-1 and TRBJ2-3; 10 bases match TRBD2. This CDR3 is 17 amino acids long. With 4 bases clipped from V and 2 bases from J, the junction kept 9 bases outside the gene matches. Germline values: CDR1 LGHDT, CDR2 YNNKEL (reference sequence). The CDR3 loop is CASSPGTSVGITDTQYF. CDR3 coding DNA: TGTGCCAGCAGCCCTGGGACTAGCGTGGGCATCACAGATACGCAGTATTTT.

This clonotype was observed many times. CDR3 in DNA: TGTGCCAGCAGTACGCAACCGGGACTAGCGGGCCAAGAGACCCAGTACTTC. Translation: CASSTQPGLAGQETQYF. The V call is TRBV25-1, the J call TRBJ2-5; 12 nucleotides align to TRBD2. Germline V gene sequence: CDR1 MGHDK, CDR2 SYGVNS. V gave up 5 bases and J gave up 1 base; unmatched junction bases: 8. This CDR3 spans 17 amino acids.

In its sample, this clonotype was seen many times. The CDR3: CASSSFNEQFF. For the CDR3, the DNA is TGTGCCAGCAGCTCATTCAATGAGCAGTTCTTC. J is TRBJ2-1 and V is TRBV11-2; no reliable D call. Germline lookup yields CDR1 SGHAT and CDR2 FQNNGV. Deletions cut 4 bases from V and 6 bases from J, with 4 bases between. The CDR3 covers 11 residues.

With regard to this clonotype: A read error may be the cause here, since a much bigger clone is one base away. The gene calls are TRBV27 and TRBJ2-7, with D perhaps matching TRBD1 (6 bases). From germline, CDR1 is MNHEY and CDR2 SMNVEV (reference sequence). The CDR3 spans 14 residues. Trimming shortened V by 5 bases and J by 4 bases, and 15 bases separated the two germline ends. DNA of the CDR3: TGTGCCAGCAGTGTGAAGGGGGTTTATTACGAGCAGTACTTC. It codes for CASSVKGVYYEQYF.

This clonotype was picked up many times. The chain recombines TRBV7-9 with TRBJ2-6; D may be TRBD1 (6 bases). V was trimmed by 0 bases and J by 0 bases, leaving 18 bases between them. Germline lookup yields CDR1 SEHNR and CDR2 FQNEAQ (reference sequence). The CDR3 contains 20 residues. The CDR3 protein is CASSLAVDQGRLSGANVLTF. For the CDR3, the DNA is TGTGCCAGCAGCTTAGCGGTCGATCAGGGGCGACTCTCTGGGGCCAACGTCCTGACTTTC.

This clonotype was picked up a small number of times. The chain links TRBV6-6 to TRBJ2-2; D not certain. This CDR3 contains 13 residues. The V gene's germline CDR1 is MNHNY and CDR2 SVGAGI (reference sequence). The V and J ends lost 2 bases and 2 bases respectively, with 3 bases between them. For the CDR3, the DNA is TGTGCCAGCAGTTACGACAACACCGGGGAGCTGTTTTTT. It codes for CASSYDNTGELFF.

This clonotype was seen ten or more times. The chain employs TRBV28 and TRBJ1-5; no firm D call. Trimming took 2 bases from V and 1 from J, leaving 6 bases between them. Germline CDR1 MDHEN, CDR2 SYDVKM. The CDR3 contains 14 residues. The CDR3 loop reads CASSLGESNQPQHF. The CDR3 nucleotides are TGTGCCAGCAGTTTAGGAGAGAGCAATCAGCCCCAGCATTTT.

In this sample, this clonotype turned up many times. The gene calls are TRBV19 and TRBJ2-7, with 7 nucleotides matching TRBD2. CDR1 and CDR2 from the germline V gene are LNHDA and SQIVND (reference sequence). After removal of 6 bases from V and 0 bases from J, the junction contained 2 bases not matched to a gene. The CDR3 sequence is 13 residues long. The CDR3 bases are TGTGCCAGTAGCCGCGGGAGCTCCTACGAGCAGTACTTC. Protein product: CASSRGSSYEQYF.

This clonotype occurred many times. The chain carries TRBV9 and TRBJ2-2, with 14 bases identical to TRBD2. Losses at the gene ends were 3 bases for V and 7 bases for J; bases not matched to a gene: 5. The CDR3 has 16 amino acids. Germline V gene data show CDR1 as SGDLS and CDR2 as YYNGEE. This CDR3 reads CASSAGLAGVVGELFF. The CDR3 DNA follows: TGTGCCAGCAGCGCGGGACTAGCGGGAGTTGTCGGGGAGCTGTTTTTT.

Here the CDR3 reads CASSIPTGYYGYTF. CDR3 DNA sequence: TGTGCCAGTAGTATACCCACAGGGTATTATGGCTACACCTTC. The chain employs TRBV19 and TRBJ1-2; the D gene is possibly TRBD1 (6 bases). Germline lookup yields CDR1 LNHDA and CDR2 SQIVND (reference sequence). The CDR3 contains 14 residues. Trimming pared 2 bases from V and 5 bases from J, leaving 12 bases between.

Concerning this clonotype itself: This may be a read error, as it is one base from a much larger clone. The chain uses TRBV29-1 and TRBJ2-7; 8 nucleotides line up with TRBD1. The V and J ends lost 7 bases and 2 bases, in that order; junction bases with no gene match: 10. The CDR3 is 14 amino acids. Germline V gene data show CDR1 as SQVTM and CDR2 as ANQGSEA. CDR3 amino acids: CSAASTGVPYEQYF. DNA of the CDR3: TGCAGCGCCGCATCGACAGGGGTTCCCTACGAGCAGTACTTC.

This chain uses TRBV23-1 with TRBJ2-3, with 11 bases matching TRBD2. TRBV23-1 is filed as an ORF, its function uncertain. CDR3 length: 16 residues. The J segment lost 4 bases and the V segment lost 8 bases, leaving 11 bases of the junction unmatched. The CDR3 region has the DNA TGCGCCAGCTATAGGCCTAGCGGGAGGCGGGCAGATACGCAGTATTTT. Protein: CASYRPSGRRADTQYF.

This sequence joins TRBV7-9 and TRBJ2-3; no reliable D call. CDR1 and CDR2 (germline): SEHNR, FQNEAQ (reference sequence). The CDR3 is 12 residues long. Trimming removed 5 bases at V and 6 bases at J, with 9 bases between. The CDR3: CASSPRRDTQYF. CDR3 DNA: TGTGCCAGCAGCCCCCGACGGGATACGCAGTATTTT.

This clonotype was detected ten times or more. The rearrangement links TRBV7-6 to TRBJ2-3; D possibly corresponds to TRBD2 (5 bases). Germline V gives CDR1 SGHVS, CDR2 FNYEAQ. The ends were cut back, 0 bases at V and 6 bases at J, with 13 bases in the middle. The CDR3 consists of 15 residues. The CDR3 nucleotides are TGTGCCAGCAGCTTAGCCGGGATGATGATGGATACGCAGTATTTT. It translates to CASSLAGMMMDTQYF. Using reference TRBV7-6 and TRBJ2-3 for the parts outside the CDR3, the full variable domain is GAGVSQSPRYKVTKRGQDVALRCDPISGHVSLYWYRQALGQGPEFLTYFNYEAQQDKSGLPNDRFSAERPEGSISTLTIQRTEQRDSAMYRCASSLAGMMMDTQYFGPGTRLTVL.

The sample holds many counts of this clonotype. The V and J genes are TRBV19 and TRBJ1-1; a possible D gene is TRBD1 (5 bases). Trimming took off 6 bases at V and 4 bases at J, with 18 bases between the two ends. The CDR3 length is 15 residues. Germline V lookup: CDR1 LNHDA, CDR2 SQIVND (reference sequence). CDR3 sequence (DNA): TGTGCCAGTAGAAATTGGGGGATTCAGATCACTGAAGCTTTCTTT. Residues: CASRNWGIQITEAFF. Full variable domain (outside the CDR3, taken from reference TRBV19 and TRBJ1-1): DGGITQSPKYLFRKEGQNVTLSCEQNLNHDAMYWYRQDPGQGLRLIYYSQIVNDFQKGDIAEGYSVSREKKESFPLTVTSAQKNPTAFYLCASRNWGIQITEAFFGQGTRLTVV.

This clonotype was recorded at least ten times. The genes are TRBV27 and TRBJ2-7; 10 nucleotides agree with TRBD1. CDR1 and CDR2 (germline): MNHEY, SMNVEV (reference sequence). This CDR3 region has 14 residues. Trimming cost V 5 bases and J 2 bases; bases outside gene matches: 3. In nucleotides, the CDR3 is TGTGCCAGCAGTCAGGGACAGGGGCCCTACGAGCAGTACTTC. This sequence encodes CASSQGQGPYEQYF.

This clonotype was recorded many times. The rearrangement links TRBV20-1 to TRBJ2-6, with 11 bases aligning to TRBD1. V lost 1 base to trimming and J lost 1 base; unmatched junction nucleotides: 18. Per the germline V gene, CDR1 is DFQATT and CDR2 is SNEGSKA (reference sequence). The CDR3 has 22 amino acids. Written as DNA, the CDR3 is TGCAGTGCTAGAGGATACCAACCCTCGCTGGGACAGGGGGATTCTGGGGCCAACGTCCTGACTTTC. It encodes CSARGYQPSLGQGDSGANVLTF.

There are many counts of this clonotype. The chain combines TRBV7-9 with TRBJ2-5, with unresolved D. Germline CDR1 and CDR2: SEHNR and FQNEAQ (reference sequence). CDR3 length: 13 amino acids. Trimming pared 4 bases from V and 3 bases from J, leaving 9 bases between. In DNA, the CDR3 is TGTGCCAGCAGCTCCTCATTAGAAGAGACCCAGTACTTC. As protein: CASSSSLEETQYF.

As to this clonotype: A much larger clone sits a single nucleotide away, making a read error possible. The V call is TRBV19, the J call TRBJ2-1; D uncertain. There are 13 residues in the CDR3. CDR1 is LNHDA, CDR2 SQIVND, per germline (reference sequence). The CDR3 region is CAGSIVGYNEQFF. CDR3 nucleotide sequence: TGTGCCGGTAGTATAGTCGGCTACAATGAGCAGTTCTTC.